Listed below are T cell receptor beta chains from one sample, sequenced in a study of PD-1 blockade in classical Hodgkin lymphoma. TCRdb's table, derived via immunoSEQ multiplex PCR, lists solely in-frame clones and lacks some. This table holds fewer than 95,000 clones, nearly 85% found once. Here the sequenced sample was peripheral blood mononuclear cells (PBMCs), taken before the fourth cycle of nivolumab. These receptors were collected from a human donor with classical Hodgkin lymphoma. The CDR3 runs from the conserved cysteine through the conserved F or W. Each record gives: V gene, J gene, clone size, D gene, CDR3 DNA, CDR3 protein. The D gene is left open where the match is weak. Not every row has a clone size; where given, it reads once, few, many or a size class.

V gene: TRBV5-1
J gene: TRBJ2-1
clone size: .
D gene: TRBD2
CDR3 DNA: TGCGCCAGCAGCTCTGTTACTAGCGCTTCCTACAATGAGCAGTTCTTC
CDR3 protein: CASSSVTSASYNEQFF

V gene: TRBV27
J gene: TRBJ2-1
clone size: .
D gene: .
CDR3 DNA: TGTGCCAGCAGTCCCCGACCAGGGTATCGTGGCAATGAGCAGTTCTTC
CDR3 protein: CASSPRPGYRGNEQFF

V gene: TRBV28
J gene: TRBJ1-4
clone size: few
D gene: .
CDR3 DNA: TGTGCCAGCACCAATTGGGGGGGGCTGGGTGAAAAACTGTTTTTT
CDR3 protein: CASTNWGGLGEKLFF

V gene: TRBV12-2
J gene: TRBJ2-7
clone size: .
D gene: .
CDR3 DNA: TGTGCAAGTCCCCCCTCAGGTGGGGAGGCCCTAGGGGAGCAGTACTTC
CDR3 protein: CASPPSGGEALGEQYF

V gene: TRBV7-8
J gene: TRBJ1-1
clone size: .
D gene: TRBD1
CDR3 DNA: TGTGCCAGCAGCAGAGGGGGCGGGTTAGGCACTGAAGCTTTCTTT
CDR3 protein: CASSRGGGLGTEAFF

V gene: TRBV11-2
J gene: TRBJ2-1
clone size: few
D gene: TRBD2
CDR3 DNA: TGTGCCAGCAGCACGGGACTAGCGGGAGGGAATGAGCAGTTCTTC
CDR3 protein: CASSTGLAGGNEQFF

V gene: TRBV5-1
J gene: TRBJ2-3
clone size: .
D gene: .
CDR3 DNA: TGCGCCAGCAGCTTAAGGGTAGGAGATACGCAGTATTTT
CDR3 protein: CASSLRVGDTQYF

V gene: TRBV5-4
J gene: TRBJ2-7
clone size: .
D gene: TRBD2
CDR3 DNA: TGTGCCAGCAGCCCAAGACTAGCGGAGGCTAAGCAGTACTTC
CDR3 protein: CASSPRLAEAKQYF

V gene: TRBV5-1
J gene: TRBJ1-2
clone size: once
D gene: .
CDR3 DNA: TGCGCCAGCAGCCGGACCGGGACAAAGCATGGCTACACCTTC
CDR3 protein: CASSRTGTKHGYTF

V gene: TRBV19
J gene: TRBJ2-3
clone size: .
D gene: .
CDR3 DNA: TGTGCCAGTAGGTCCGATAGCACAGATACGCAGTATTTT
CDR3 protein: CASRSDSTDTQYF

V gene: TRBV29-1
J gene: TRBJ1-1
clone size: .
D gene: TRBD1
CDR3 DNA: TGCAGCGTTGACGGACAGGGACGCACTGAAGCTTTCTTT
CDR3 protein: CSVDGQGRTEAFF

V gene: TRBV2
J gene: TRBJ2-5
clone size: .
D gene: .
CDR3 DNA: TGTGCCAGCAGTCTTGTAGCGGCACAAGAGACCCAGTACTTC
CDR3 protein: CASSLVAAQETQYF

V gene: TRBV6-5
J gene: TRBJ2-2
clone size: once
D gene: .
CDR3 DNA: TGTGCCAGCATCAAAACGAACACCGGGGAGCTGTTTTTT
CDR3 protein: CASIKTNTGELFF

V gene: TRBV7-8
J gene: TRBJ1-2
clone size: .
D gene: .
CDR3 DNA: TGTGCCAGCAGTCTAAAGAGGGAAGACTATGGCTACACCTTC
CDR3 protein: CASSLKREDYGYTF

V gene: TRBV7-2
J gene: TRBJ2-1
clone size: few
D gene: .
CDR3 DNA: TGTGCCAGCAGCCCCCAGGGGGGAGGGGGATACAATGAGCAGTTCTTC
CDR3 protein: CASSPQGGGGYNEQFF

V gene: TRBV18
J gene: TRBJ2-7
clone size: few
D gene: .
CDR3 DNA: TGTGCCAGCAACACCCCCAGGACCGAGCAGTACTTC
CDR3 protein: CASNTPRTEQYF

V gene: TRBV29-1
J gene: TRBJ2-5
clone size: .
D gene: .
CDR3 DNA: TGCAGCTTTTCAGCTTACCAAGAGACCCAGTACTTC
CDR3 protein: CSFSAYQETQYF

V gene: TRBV29-1
J gene: TRBJ2-2
clone size: .
D gene: TRBD2
CDR3 DNA: TGCAGCGTTGTAGCGGGAGGCTCCGGGGAGCTGTTTTTT
CDR3 protein: CSVVAGGSGELFF

V gene: TRBV7-8
J gene: TRBJ2-5
clone size: .
D gene: TRBD1
CDR3 DNA: TGTGCCAGCAGCACCCCCCCGGGACAGGGCCCGCAAACCCAGTACTTC
CDR3 protein: CASSTPPGQGPQTQYF

V gene: TRBV19
J gene: TRBJ2-7
clone size: .
D gene: TRBD2
CDR3 DNA: TGTGCCAGCAGTCCGGCTAGCGGGAGATACGAGCAGTACTTC
CDR3 protein: CASSPASGRYEQYF

V gene: TRBV11-2
J gene: TRBJ1-1
clone size: .
D gene: .
CDR3 DNA: TGTGCCAGCAGCCCGACACTGAACACTGAAGCTTTCTTT
CDR3 protein: CASSPTLNTEAFF

V gene: TRBV19
J gene: TRBJ2-2
clone size: few
D gene: .
CDR3 DNA: TGTGCCAGTAGCTTCTCCCCCGGGGCGCCCGGGGAGCTGTTTTTT
CDR3 protein: CASSFSPGAPGELFF

V gene: TRBV7-6
J gene: TRBJ2-2
clone size: once
D gene: .
CDR3 DNA: TGTGCCAGCAGCTTAGGCGGGACAGTATATCCCGGGGAGCTGTTTTTT
CDR3 protein: CASSLGGTVYPGELFF

V gene: TRBV7-2
J gene: TRBJ1-4
clone size: .
D gene: .
CDR3 DNA: TGTGCCAGCAGCGCAGCCGGACAGTTGAATGAAAAACTGTTTTTT
CDR3 protein: CASSAAGQLNEKLFF

V gene: TRBV6-5
J gene: TRBJ2-3
clone size: once
D gene: TRBD2
CDR3 DNA: TGTGCCAGCAGTTACGCGGGGGGCGTAGATACGCAGTATTTT
CDR3 protein: CASSYAGGVDTQYF

V gene: TRBV13
J gene: TRBJ2-4
clone size: few
D gene: .
CDR3 DNA: TGTGCCAGCACCCTAGGGGGGATCAAAAACATTCAGTACTTC
CDR3 protein: CASTLGGIKNIQYF

V gene: TRBV5-1
J gene: TRBJ1-2
clone size: .
D gene: .
CDR3 DNA: TGCGCCAGCAGCTCAGGGGACTATGGCTACACCTTC
CDR3 protein: CASSSGDYGYTF

V gene: TRBV11-2
J gene: TRBJ2-7
clone size: .
D gene: .
CDR3 DNA: TGTGCCGGCAGCCCAGATCTCGGCAGAAGGTACGAGCAGTACTTC
CDR3 protein: CAGSPDLGRRYEQYF

V gene: TRBV4-2
J gene: TRBJ2-7
clone size: .
D gene: .
CDR3 DNA: TGTGCCAGCAGCCAAGAACAGGGGAGGGAGCAGTACTTC
CDR3 protein: CASSQEQGREQYF

V gene: TRBV7-2
J gene: TRBJ2-1
clone size: .
D gene: .
CDR3 DNA: TGTGCCAGCAGCTTAGGTGGCAAAGTCTATGAGCAGTTCTTC
CDR3 protein: CASSLGGKVYEQFF

V gene: TRBV7-6
J gene: TRBJ2-1
clone size: .
D gene: .
CDR3 DNA: TGTGCCAGCAGCTTTGAAGTCCGAGGGGGATCCTACAATGAGCAGTTCTTC
CDR3 protein: CASSFEVRGGSYNEQFF

V gene: TRBV27
J gene: TRBJ2-3
clone size: .
D gene: .
CDR3 DNA: TGTGCCAGCAGGTGGGTATCGATGGGTAGCACAGATACGCAGTATTTT
CDR3 protein: CASRWVSMGSTDTQYF

V gene: TRBV28
J gene: TRBJ2-3
clone size: once
D gene: TRBD1
CDR3 DNA: TGTGCCAGCAGGAGCGGGACAGGGGGTAGGGATACGCAGTATTTT
CDR3 protein: CASRSGTGGRDTQYF

V gene: TRBV6-5
J gene: TRBJ2-2
clone size: .
D gene: TRBD2
CDR3 DNA: TGTGCCAGCAGTTATGCGGGAGATTTGGCCGGGGAGCTGTTTTTT
CDR3 protein: CASSYAGDLAGELFF

V gene: TRBV19
J gene: TRBJ2-3
clone size: .
D gene: TRBD1
CDR3 DNA: TGTGCCAGTAGTATAGACCCCGGGACAGGGGGCCCAGATACGCAGTATTTT
CDR3 protein: CASSIDPGTGGPDTQYF

V gene: TRBV28
J gene: TRBJ1-1
clone size: few
D gene: .
CDR3 DNA: TGTGCAGCACAGAGGGGGACAGAAGCTTTCTTT
CDR3 protein: CAAQRGTEAFF